The rows below give T cell receptor beta chains drawn from one sample of a study of T cell responses to AZD1222 COVID-19 vaccine. TCRdb keeps only in-frame clones here, not all; method: immunoSEQ multiplex PCR. The sample lists roughly 70,000 clones, around 86% occurring once. The material sequenced was peripheral blood, taken on day 0 of AZD1222 vaccination. These receptors all come from an adult in good health. CDR3s include the opening cysteine and the closing phenylalanine or tryptophan. A D gene is named only where the DNA matches it firmly. For some rows the clone size is stated as once, few or many, or as a class when expanded; others skip it.

V gene	J gene	clone size	D gene	CDR3 protein	CDR3 DNA
TRBV5-1	TRBJ1-1	-	-	CASSLAWTSQAFF	TGCGCCAGCAGCTTGGCCTGGACATCGCAGGCTTTCTTT
TRBV5-1	TRBJ2-1	-	TRBD2	CASSFFRTSGKIINEQFF	TGCGCCAGCAGCTTTTTCCGGACTAGCGGGAAAATTATTAATGAGCAGTTCTTC
TRBV24-1	TRBJ2-1	-	TRBD1	CATSQGALYEQFF	TGTGCCACCAGCCAGGGGGCTTTGTATGAGCAGTTCTTC
TRBV5-1	TRBJ2-5	-	-	CASSLALDIQETQYF	TGCGCCAGCAGCTTGGCCCTAGACATCCAAGAGACCCAGTACTTC
TRBV19	TRBJ1-2	-	-	CASSPGRDGYTF	TGTGCCAGTAGTCCGGGGAGGGACGGCTACACCTTC
TRBV19	TRBJ1-2	-	-	CASSITALYGYTF	TGTGCCAGTAGTATCACGGCCCTCTATGGCTACACCTTC
TRBV21-1	TRBJ2-7	-	-	CASSKAREGNEQYF	TGTGCCAGCAGCAAAGCAAGAGAAGGAAACGAGCAGTACTTC
TRBV11-2	TRBJ1-5	once	TRBD1	CASGQGGNQPQHF	TGTGCCAGCGGACAGGGGGGCAATCAGCCCCAGCATTTT
TRBV9	TRBJ1-4	few	TRBD1	CASSLWGTENEKLFF	TGTGCCAGCAGCCTCTGGGGGACAGAGAATGAAAAACTGTTTTTT
TRBV10-2	TRBJ1-1	few	TRBD1	CASSSDLLDRDNTEAFF	TGCGCCAGCAGCTCCGACCTCCTGGACAGGGACAACACTGAAGCTTTCTTT
TRBV5-1	TRBJ1-2	once	TRBD1	CASKPGQGARGYTF	TGCGCCAGTAAGCCGGGACAGGGGGCGAGGGGCTACACCTTC
TRBV5-5	TRBJ1-1	-	-	CASSLQRMNTEAFF	TGTGCCAGCAGCTTGCAGCGAATGAACACTGAAGCTTTCTTT
TRBV27	TRBJ2-2	-	-	CASSLSGVKVLTPTGPNTGELFF	TGTGCCAGCAGTTTATCCGGAGTAAAGGTCCTCACTCCGACGGGACCGAACACCGGGGAGCTGTTTTTT
TRBV5-1	TRBJ1-1	-	-	CASSDRFRGTEAFF	TGCGCCAGCAGTGATCGATTCAGGGGCACTGAAGCTTTCTTT
TRBV6-5	TRBJ2-1	-	TRBD2	CASKRTSANEQFF	TGTGCCAGCAAAAGGACTAGCGCCAATGAGCAGTTCTTC
TRBV5-1	TRBJ1-3	-	TRBD1	CASSPGTGAGNTIYF	TGCGCCAGCAGCCCCGGGACAGGGGCCGGAAACACCATATATTTT
TRBV28	TRBJ2-7	once	-	CASSLEERNEQYF	TGTGCCAGCAGTTTAGAGGAGAGGAACGAGCAGTACTTC
TRBV19	TRBJ2-3	-	TRBD1	CASSLGTEDRSDTQYF	TGTGCCAGTAGTTTAGGGACAGAAGACCGGTCAGATACGCAGTATTTT
TRBV19	TRBJ1-1	once	TRBD1	CASSDLRGQMNTEAFF	TGTGCCAGTAGTGATCTCAGGGGGCAGATGAACACTGAAGCTTTCTTT
TRBV20-1	TRBJ2-6	-	-	CSASHSSGANVLTF	TGCAGTGCTAGTCACAGCTCTGGGGCCAACGTCCTGACTTTC
TRBV3-1/TRBV3-2	TRBJ2-7	-	TRBD2	CASSQDLGLAGRDEQYF	TGTGCCAGCAGCCAAGATCTAGGACTAGCGGGAAGGGACGAGCAGTACTTC
TRBV5-6	TRBJ2-2	few	TRBD1	CASSPDRGYPTGELFF	TGTGCCAGCAGTCCTGACAGGGGGTACCCCACCGGGGAGCTGTTTTTT
TRBV4-2	TRBJ2-7	-	TRBD1	CASSQGTGDYEQYF	TGTGCCAGCAGCCAAGGGACAGGCGACTACGAGCAGTACTTC
TRBV28	TRBJ1-6	-	-	CASSLPGQSSYNSPLHF	TGTGCCAGCAGCCTCCCAGGCCAGAGCTCCTATAATTCACCCCTCCACTTT
TRBV12-3/TRBV12-4	TRBJ1-1	-	TRBD1	CASSGTVDEAFF	TGTGCCAGCAGCGGGACAGTTGACGAAGCTTTCTTT
TRBV27	TRBJ2-7	-	-	CASSRPGRPYEQYF	TGTGCCAGCAGTCGGCCGGGAAGGCCCTACGAGCAGTACTTC
TRBV28	TRBJ2-1	-	-	CASSLLGGSQNEQFF	TGTGCCAGCAGTTTATTGGGGGGCAGTCAGAATGAGCAGTTCTTC
TRBV15	TRBJ1-1	-	-	CATSRDRRAGAWNTEAFF	TGTGCCACCAGCAGAGATAGGAGGGCGGGGGCCTGGAACACTGAAGCTTTCTTT
TRBV9	TRBJ2-1	-	-	CASSPAEGWGNEQFF	TGTGCCAGCAGCCCCGCCGAGGGCTGGGGCAATGAGCAGTTCTTC
TRBV2	TRBJ1-2	-	TRBD1	CASTGQGVRYGYTF	TGTGCCAGCACAGGACAGGGGGTTCGCTATGGCTACACCTTC
TRBV5-8	TRBJ1-2	-	-	CASSLWVLDVGGYTF	TGTGCCAGCAGCTTGTGGGTCTTGGACGTCGGAGGCTACACCTTC
TRBV5-1	TRBJ2-3	-	-	CASRKQTGLITDTQYF	TGCGCCAGCAGAAAACAGACAGGCCTAATCACAGATACGCAGTATTTT
TRBV7-2	TRBJ1-2	-	TRBD1	CASSLTSDRGLNYGYTF	TGTGCCAGCAGCTTAACCTCCGACAGGGGCCTTAACTATGGCTACACCTTC
TRBV4-1	TRBJ1-5	-	TRBD1	CASTNRDRGRRDNQPQHF	TGCGCCAGCACCAACCGGGACAGGGGGAGGAGAGACAATCAGCCCCAGCATTTT
TRBV7-2	TRBJ1-1	-	TRBD1	CASSPRTGGRTEAFF	TGTGCCAGCAGCCCCCGGACAGGGGGGAGGACTGAAGCTTTCTTT
TRBV5-1	TRBJ1-1	-	-	CASSSGTRNTEAFF	TGCGCCAGCAGCTCCGGGACCCGGAACACTGAAGCTTTCTTT
TRBV3-1/TRBV3-2	TRBJ1-3	-	-	CASSQGVAGGNTIYF	TGTGCCAGCAGCCAAGGGGTAGCAGGGGGAAACACCATATATTTT
TRBV5-1	TRBJ2-1	-	-	CASSLDVSYNEQFF	TGCGCCAGCAGCTTGGATGTCTCCTACAATGAGCAGTTCTTC
TRBV5-5	TRBJ1-2	few	-	CASSPDSGGYGYTF	TGTGCCAGCAGCCCGGACAGCGGGGGCTATGGCTACACCTTC
TRBV6-2/TRBV6-3	TRBJ2-2	-	-	CASSYRPITNTGELFF	TGTGCCAGCAGTTACAGACCGATAACGAACACCGGGGAGCTGTTTTTT
TRBV6-6	TRBJ1-1	-	-	CASSPGNTGTEAFF	TGTGCCAGCAGCCCCGGGAACACTGGGACTGAAGCTTTCTTT
TRBV24-1	TRBJ2-5	-	-	CATSSLDNQETQYF	TGTGCCACCAGTTCCTTGGACAATCAAGAGACCCAGTACTTC
TRBV28	TRBJ2-4	-	TRBD1	CASSTYRGRGAKNIQYF	TGTGCCAGCAGTACCTACAGGGGGCGCGGGGCCAAAAACATTCAGTACTTC
TRBV7-6	TRBJ2-2	-	TRBD1	CASSLEGGGTGELFF	TGTGCCAGCAGCTTAGAAGGGGGCGGCACCGGGGAGCTGTTTTTT
TRBV19	TRBJ2-7	-	-	CASSIGVTYEQYF	TGTGCCAGTAGTATAGGGGTCACCTACGAGCAGTACTTC
TRBV7-9	TRBJ1-4	-	TRBD1	CASSEEGANEKLFF	TGTGCCAGCAGCGAAGAGGGGGCGAATGAAAAACTGTTTTTT
TRBV18	TRBJ2-7	-	-	CASSPGTGRGEQYF	TGTGCCAGCTCACCAGGGACGGGAAGGGGCGAGCAGTACTTC
TRBV7-2	TRBJ2-2	-	-	CASSLASSGELFF	TGTGCCAGCAGCTTAGCATCCTCCGGGGAGCTGTTTTTT
TRBV28	TRBJ2-3	once	-	CATDRGGPDTQYF	TGTGCCACCGACCGGGGTGGCCCAGATACGCAGTATTTT
TRBV4-1	TRBJ1-1	once	-	CASSHGRRAFF	TGCGCCAGCAGCCATGGGAGAAGGGCTTTCTTT
TRBV18	TRBJ2-1	-	-	CASSPPTFAGTSSYNEQFF	TGTGCCAGCTCACCACCGACCTTTGCGGGCACGAGCTCCTACAATGAGCAGTTCTTC